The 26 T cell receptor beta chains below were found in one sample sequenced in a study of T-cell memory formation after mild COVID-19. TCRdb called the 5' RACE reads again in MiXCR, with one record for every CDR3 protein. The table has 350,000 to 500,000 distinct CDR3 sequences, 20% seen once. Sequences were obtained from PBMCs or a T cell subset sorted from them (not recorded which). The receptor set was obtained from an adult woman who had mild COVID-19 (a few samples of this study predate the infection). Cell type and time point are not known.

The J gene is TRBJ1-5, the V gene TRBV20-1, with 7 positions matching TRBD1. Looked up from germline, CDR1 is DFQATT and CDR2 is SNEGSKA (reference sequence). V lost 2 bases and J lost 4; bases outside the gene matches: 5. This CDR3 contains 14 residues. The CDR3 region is CSARFARGNQPQHF. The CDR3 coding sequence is TGCAGTGCTAGATTCGCCAGGGGGAATCAGCCCCAGCATTTT.

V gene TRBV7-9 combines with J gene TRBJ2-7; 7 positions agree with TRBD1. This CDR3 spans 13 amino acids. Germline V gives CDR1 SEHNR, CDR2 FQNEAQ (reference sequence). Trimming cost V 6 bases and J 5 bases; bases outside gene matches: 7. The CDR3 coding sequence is TGTGCCAGCAGACGAGGACAGGCCCACGAGCAGTACTTC. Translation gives CASRRGQAHEQYF. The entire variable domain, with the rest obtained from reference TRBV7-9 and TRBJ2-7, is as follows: DTGVSQNPRHKITKRGQNVTFRCDPISEHNRLYWYRQTLGQGPEFLTYFQNEAQLEKSRLLSDRFSAERPKGSFSTLEIQRTEQGDSAMYLCASRRGQAHEQYFGPGTRLTVT.

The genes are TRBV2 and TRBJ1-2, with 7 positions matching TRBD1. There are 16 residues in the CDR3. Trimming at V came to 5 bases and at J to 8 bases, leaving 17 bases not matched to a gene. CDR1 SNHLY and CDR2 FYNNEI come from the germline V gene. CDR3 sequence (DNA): TGTGCCAGCAGTCTCCAGACAGGGATTACGTTTCAGGGCTACACCTTC. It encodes CASSLQTGITFQGYTF.

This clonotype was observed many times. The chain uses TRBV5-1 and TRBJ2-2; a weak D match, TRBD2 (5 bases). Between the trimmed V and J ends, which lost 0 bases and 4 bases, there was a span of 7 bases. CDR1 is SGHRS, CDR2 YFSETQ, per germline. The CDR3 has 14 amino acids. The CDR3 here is CASSLVGGTGELFF. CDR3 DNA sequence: TGCGCCAGCAGCTTGGTCGGAGGCACCGGGGAGCTGTTTTTT. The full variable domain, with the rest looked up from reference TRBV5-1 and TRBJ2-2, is KAGVTQTPRYLIKTRGQQVTLSCSPISGHRSVSWYQQTPGQGLQFLFEYFSETQRNKGNFPGRFSGRQFSNSRSEMNVSTLELGDSALYLCASSLVGGTGELFFGEGSRLTVL.

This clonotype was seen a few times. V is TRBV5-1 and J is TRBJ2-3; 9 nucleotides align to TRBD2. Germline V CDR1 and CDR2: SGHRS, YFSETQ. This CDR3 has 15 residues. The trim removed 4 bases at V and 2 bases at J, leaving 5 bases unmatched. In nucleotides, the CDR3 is TGCGCCAGCAGCCCGGTAGCGGGGGACACAGATACGCAGTATTTT. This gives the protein CASSPVAGDTDTQYF.

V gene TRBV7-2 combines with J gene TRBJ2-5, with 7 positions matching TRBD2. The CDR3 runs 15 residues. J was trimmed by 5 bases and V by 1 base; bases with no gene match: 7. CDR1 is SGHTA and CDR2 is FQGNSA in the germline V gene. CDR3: CASSLEGLKGETQYF. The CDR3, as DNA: TGTGCCAGCAGCTTAGAGGGACTAAAGGGGGAGACCCAGTACTTC.

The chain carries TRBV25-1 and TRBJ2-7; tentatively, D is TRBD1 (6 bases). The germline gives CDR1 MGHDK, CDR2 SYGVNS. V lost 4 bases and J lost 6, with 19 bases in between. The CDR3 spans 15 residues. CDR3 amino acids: CASSAPDRIVLEQYF. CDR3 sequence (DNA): TGTGCCAGCAGTGCCCCCGACAGGATAGTGCTCGAGCAGTACTTC.

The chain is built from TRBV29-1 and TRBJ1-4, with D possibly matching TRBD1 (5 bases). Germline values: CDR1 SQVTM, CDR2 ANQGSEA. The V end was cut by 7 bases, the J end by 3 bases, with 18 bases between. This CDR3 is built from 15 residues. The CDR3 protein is CSAADGRVANEKLFF. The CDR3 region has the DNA TGCAGCGCAGCGGACGGCAGGGTTGCTAATGAAAAACTGTTTTTT.

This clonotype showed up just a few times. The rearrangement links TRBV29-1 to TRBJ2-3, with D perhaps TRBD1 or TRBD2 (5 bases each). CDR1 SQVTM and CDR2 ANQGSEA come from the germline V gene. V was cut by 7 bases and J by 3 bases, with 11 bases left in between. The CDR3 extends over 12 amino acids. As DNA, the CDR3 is TGCAGCGCGGTGGGGGATACAGATACGCAGTATTTT. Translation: CSAVGDTDTQYF.

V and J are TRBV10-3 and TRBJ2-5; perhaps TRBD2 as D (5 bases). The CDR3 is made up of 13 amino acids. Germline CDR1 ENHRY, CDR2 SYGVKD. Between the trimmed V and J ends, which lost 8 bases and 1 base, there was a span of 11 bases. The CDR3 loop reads CAIGETSQETQYF. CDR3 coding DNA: TGTGCCATCGGGGAAACTAGCCAAGAGACCCAGTACTTC.

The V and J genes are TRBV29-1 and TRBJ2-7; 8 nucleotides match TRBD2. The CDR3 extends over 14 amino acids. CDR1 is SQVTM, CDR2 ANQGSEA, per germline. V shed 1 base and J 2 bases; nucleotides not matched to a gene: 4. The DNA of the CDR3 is TGCAGCGTTGAAGTTTGGCGGGGGGCCTACGAGCAGTACTTC. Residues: CSVEVWRGAYEQYF.

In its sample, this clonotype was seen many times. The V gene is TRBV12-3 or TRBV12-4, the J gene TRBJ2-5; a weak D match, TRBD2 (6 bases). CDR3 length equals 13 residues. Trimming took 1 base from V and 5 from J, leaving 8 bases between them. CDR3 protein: CASSLGGVETQYF. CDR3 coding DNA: TGTGCCAGCAGTTTAGGCGGGGTCGAGACCCAGTACTTC.

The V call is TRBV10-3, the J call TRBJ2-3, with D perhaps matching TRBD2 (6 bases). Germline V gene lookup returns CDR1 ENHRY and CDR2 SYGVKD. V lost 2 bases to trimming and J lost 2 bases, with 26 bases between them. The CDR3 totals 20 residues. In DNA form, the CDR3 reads TGTGCCATCAGTGAGACGAGGGTCATTCTAGGAGCGGGCTACACAGATACGCAGTATTTT. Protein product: CAISETRVILGAGYTDTQYF.

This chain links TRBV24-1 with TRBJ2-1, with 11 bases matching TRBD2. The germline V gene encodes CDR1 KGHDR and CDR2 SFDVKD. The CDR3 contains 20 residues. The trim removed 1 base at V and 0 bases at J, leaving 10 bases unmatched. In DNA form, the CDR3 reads TGTGCCACCAGTGATTTCGCTAGCGGGAGGACGTCCAGCTCCTACAATGAGCAGTTCTTC. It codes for CATSDFASGRTSSSYNEQFF.

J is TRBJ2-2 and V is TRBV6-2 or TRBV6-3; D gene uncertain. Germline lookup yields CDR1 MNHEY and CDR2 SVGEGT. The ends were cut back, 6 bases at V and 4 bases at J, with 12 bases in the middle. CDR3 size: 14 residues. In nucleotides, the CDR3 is TGTGCCAGCAGACTAACTATTTCCACCGGGGAGCTGTTTTTT. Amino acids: CASRLTISTGELFF.

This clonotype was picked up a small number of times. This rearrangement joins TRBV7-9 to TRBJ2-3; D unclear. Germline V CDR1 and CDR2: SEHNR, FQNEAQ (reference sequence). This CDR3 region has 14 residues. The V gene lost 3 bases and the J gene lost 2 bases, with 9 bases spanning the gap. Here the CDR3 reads CASSFVSNTDTQYF. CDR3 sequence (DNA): TGTGCCAGCAGCTTCGTGAGTAACACAGATACGCAGTATTTT.

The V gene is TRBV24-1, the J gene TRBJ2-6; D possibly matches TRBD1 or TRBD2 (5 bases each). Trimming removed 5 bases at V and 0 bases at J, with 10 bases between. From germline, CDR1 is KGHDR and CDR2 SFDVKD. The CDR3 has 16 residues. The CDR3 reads CATSGGRLSGANVLTF. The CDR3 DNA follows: TGTGCCACCAGTGGGGGACGGCTCTCTGGGGCCAACGTCCTGACTTTC.

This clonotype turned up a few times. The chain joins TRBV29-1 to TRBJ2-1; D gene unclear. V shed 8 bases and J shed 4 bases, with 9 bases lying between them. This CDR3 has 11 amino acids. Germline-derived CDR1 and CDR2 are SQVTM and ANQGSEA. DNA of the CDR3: TGCAGCCTGCCGGGTTACAATGAGCAGTTCTTC. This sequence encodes CSLPGYNEQFF.

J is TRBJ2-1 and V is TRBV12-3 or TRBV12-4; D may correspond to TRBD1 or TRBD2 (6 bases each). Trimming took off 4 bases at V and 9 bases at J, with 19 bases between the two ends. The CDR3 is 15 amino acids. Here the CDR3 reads CASSSTEGGRVEQFF. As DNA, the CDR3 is TGTGCCAGCAGTTCGACTGAGGGGGGACGGGTTGAGCAGTTCTTC.

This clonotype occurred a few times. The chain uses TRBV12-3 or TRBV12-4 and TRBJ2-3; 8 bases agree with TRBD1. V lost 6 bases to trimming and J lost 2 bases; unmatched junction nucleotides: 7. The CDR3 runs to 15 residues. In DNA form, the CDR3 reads TGTGCCAGCAGCCTGGGACAGGTGTCCACAGATACGCAGTATTTT. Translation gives CASSLGQVSTDTQYF.

CDR3 in DNA: TGTGCCATCGCAGGGCAGGGGGCAGGTGGGGCCAACGTCCTGACTTTC. Its translation is CAIAGQGAGGANVLTF. The rearrangement links TRBV10-3 to TRBJ2-6; 8 bases line up with TRBD1. CDR3 length: 16 residues. Trimming at V came to 8 bases and at J to 3 bases, leaving 9 bases not matched to a gene. Germline CDR1 ENHRY, CDR2 SYGVKD.

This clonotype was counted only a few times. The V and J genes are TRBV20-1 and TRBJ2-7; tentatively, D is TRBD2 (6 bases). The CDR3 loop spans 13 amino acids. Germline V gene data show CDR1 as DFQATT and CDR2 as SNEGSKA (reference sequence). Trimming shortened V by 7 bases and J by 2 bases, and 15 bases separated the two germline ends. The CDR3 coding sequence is TGCAGTGGCCATTGGAGGGACCCCTACGAGCAGTACTTC. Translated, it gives CSGHWRDPYEQYF.

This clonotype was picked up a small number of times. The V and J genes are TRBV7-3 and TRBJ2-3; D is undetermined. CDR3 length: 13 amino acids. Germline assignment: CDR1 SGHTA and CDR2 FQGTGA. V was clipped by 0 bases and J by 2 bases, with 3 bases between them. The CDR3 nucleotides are TGTGCCAGCAGCTTAACCAACACAGATACGCAGTATTTT. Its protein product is CASSLTNTDTQYF.

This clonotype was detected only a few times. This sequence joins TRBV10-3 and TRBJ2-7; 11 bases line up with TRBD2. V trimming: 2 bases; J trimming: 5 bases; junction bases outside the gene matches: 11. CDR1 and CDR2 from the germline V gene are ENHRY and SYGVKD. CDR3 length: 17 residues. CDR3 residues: CAISENGGTSGPNEQYF. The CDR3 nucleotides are TGTGCCATCAGTGAGAACGGCGGGACTAGCGGCCCCAACGAGCAGTACTTC.

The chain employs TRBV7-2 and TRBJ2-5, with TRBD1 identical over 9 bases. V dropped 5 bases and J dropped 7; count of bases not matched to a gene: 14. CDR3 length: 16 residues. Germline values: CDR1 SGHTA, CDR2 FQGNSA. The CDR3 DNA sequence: TGTGCCAGCAGCCTTGGGACAGGGACCCTAAGAGCGACCCAGTACTTC. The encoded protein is CASSLGTGTLRATQYF. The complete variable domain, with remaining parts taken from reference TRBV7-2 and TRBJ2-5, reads GAGVSQSPSNKVTEKGKDVELRCDPISGHTALYWYRQSLGQGLEFLIYFQGNSAPDKSGLPSDRFSAERTGGSVSTLTIQRTQQEDSAVYLCASSLGTGTLRATQYFGPGTRLLVL.

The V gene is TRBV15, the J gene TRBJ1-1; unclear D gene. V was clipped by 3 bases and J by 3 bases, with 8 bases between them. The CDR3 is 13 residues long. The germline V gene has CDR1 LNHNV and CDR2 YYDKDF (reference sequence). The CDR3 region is CATSSQLDTEAFF. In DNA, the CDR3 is TGTGCCACCAGCAGCCAATTAGACACTGAAGCTTTCTTT.